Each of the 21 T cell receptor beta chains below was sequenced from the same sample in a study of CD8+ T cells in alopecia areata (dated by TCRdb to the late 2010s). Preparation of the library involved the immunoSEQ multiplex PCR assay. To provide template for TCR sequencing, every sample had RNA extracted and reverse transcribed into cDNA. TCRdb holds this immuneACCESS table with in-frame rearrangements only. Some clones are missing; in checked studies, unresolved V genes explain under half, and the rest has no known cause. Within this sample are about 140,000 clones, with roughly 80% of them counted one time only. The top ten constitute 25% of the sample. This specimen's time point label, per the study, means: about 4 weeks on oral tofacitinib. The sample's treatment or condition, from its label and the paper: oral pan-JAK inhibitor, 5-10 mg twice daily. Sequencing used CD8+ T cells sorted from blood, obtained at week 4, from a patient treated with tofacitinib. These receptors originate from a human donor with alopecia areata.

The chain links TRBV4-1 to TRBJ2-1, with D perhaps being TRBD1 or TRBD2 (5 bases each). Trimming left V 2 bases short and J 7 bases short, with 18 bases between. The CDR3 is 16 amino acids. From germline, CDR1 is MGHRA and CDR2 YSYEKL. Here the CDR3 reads CASSQHPGRGGNEQFF. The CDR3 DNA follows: TGCGCCAGCAGCCAACATCCGGGACGGGGCGGAAATGAGCAGTTCTTC.

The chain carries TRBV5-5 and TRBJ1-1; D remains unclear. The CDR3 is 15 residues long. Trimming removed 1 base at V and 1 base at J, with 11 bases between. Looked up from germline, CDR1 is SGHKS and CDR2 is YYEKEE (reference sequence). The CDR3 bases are TGTGCCAGCAGCTTGTGGGTACCAGCGAACACTGAAGCTTTCTTT. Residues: CASSLWVPANTEAFF.

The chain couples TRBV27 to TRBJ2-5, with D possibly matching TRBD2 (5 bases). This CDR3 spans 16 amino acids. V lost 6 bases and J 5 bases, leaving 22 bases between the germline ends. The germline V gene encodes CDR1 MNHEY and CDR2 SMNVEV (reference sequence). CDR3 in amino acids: CASSQDGPGTGETQYF. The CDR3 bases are TGTGCCAGCAGCCAAGACGGTCCGGGAACGGGCGAGACCCAGTACTTC.

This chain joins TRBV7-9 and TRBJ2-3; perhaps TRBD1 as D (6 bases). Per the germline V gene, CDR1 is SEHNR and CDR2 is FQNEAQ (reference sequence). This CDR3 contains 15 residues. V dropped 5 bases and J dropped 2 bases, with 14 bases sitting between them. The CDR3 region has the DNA TGTGCCAGCAGCCTTACAGGGCACTACACAGATACGCAGTATTTT. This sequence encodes CASSLTGHYTDTQYF.

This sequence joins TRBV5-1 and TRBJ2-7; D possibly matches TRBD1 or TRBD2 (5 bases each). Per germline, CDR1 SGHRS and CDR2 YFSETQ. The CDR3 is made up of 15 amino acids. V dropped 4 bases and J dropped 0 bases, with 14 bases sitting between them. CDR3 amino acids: CASSPRDRDSYEQYF. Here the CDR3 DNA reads TGCGCCAGCAGCCCCCGGGACCGCGACTCCTACGAGCAGTACTTC.

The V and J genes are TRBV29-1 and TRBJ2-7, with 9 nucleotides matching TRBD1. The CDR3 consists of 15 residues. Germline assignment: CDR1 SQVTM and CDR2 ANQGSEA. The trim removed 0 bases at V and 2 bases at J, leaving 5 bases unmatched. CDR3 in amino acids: CSVEETRTGAYEQYF. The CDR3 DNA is TGCAGCGTTGAAGAGACTCGGACAGGGGCCTACGAGCAGTACTTC.

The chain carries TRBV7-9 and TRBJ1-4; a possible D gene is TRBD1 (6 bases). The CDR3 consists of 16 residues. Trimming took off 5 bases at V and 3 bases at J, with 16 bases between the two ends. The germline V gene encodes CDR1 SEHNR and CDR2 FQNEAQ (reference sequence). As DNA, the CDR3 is TGTGCCAGCAGCACAGACGGGGGGCCGTCTAATGAAAAACTGTTTTTT. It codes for CASSTDGGPSNEKLFF.

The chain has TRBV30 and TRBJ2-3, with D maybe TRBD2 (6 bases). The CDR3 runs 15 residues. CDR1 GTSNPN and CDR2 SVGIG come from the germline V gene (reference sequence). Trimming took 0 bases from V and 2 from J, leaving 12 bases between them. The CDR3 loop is CAWSVGSGYTDTQYF. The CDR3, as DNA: TGTGCCTGGAGTGTGGGGAGCGGGTACACAGATACGCAGTATTTT.

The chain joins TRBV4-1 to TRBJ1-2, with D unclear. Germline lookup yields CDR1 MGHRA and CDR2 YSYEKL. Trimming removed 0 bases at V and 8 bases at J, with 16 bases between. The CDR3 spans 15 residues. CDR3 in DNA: TGCGCCAGCAGCCAAGATTCCCGGGCTGGGTCGGGCTACACCTTC. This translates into CASSQDSRAGSGYTF.

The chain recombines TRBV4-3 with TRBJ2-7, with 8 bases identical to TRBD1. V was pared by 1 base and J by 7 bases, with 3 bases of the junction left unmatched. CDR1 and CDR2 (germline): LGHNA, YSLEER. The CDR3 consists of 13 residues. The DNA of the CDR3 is TGCGCCAGCAGCCAAGGACAGGGGCAAGAGCAGTACTTC. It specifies CASSQGQGQEQYF.

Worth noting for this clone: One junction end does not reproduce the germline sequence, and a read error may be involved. The CDR3 DNA sequence: TGTGCTAGCAGCCCAACGGAGGACAGCGAGCAGTACTTC. Its protein product is CASSPTEDSEQYF. The chain has TRBV7-7 and TRBJ2-7; D is perhaps TRBD1 (6 bases). The CDR3 covers 13 residues. The germline V gene has CDR1 SSHAT and CDR2 FNYEAQ (reference sequence).

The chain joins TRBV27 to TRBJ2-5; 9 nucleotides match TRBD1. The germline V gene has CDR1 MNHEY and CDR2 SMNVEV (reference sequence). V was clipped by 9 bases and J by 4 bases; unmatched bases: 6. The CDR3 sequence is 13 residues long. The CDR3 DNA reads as TGTGCCAGTAGCCAGGACAGGGGAGAGACCCAGTACTTC. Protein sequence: CASSQDRGETQYF.

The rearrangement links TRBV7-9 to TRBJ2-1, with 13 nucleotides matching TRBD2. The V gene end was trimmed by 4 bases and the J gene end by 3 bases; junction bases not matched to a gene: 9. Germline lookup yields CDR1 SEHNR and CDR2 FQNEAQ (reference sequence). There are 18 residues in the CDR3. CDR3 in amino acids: CASSSARLAGGDYNEQFF. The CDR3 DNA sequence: TGTGCCAGCAGCTCGGCTCGACTAGCGGGGGGCGACTACAATGAGCAGTTCTTC.

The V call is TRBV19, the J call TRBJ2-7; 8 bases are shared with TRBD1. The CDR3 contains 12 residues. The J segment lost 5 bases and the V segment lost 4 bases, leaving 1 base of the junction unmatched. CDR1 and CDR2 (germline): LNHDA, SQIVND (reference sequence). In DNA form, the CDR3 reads TGTGCCAGTAGTAGACAGGGGCACGAGCAGTACTTC. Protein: CASSRQGHEQYF.

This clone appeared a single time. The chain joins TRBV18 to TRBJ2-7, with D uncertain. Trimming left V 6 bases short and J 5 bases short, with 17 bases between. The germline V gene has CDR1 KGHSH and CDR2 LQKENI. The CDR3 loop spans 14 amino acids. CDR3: CASSTPEGFHEQYF. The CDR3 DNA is TGTGCCAGCTCCACCCCGGAAGGGTTCCACGAGCAGTACTTC.

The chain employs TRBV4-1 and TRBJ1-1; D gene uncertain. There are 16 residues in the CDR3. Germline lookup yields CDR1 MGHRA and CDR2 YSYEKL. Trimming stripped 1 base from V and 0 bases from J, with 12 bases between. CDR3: CASSQVFAGMNTEAFF. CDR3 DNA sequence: TGCGCCAGCAGCCAAGTTTTTGCAGGAATGAACACTGAAGCTTTCTTT.

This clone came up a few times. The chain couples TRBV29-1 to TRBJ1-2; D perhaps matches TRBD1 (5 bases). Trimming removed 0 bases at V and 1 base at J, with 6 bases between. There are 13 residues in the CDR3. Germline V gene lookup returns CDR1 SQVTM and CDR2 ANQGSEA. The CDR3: CSVEDDSNYGYTF. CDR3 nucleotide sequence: TGCAGCGTTGAAGATGACAGTAACTATGGCTACACCTTC.

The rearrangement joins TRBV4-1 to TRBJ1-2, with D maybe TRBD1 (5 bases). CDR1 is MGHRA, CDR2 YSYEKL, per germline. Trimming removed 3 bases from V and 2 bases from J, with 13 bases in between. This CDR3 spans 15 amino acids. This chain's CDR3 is CASSQIGAGNYGYTF. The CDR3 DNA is TGCGCCAGCAGCCAGATAGGGGCTGGGAACTATGGCTACACCTTC.

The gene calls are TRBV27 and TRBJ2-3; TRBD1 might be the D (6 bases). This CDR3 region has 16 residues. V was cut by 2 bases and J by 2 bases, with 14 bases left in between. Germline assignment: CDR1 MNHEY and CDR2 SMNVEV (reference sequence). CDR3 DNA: TGTGCCAGCAGTTTACTGGGTACAGGGCACACAGATACGCAGTATTTT. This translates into CASSLLGTGHTDTQYF.

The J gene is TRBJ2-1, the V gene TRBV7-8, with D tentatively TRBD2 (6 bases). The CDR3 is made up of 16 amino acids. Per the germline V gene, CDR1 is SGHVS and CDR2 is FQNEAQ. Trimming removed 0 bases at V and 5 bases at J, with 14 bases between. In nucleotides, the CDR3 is TGTGCCAGCAGCTTAGCGCCCGGAGGGTGGAACAATGAGCAGTTCTTC. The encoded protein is CASSLAPGGWNNEQFF.

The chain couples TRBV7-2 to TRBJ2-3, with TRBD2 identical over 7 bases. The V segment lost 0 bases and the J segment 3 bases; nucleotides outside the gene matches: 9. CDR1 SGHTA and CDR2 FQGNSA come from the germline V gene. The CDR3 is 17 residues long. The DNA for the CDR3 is TGTGCCAGCAGCTTAGCAACCCTAGCCGGGGGGACAGATACGCAGTATTTT. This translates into CASSLATLAGGTDTQYF.